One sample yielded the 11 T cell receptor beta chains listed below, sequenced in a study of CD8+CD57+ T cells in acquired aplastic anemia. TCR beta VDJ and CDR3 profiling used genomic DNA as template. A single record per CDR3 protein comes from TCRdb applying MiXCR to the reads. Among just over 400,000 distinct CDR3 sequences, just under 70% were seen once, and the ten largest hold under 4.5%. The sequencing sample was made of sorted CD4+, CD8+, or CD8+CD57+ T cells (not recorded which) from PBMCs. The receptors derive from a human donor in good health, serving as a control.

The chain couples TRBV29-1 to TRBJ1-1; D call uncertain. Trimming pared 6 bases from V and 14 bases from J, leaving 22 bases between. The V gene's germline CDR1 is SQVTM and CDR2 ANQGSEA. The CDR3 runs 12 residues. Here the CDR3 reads CSVKVLNTDAFF. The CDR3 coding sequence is TGCAGCGTGAAGGTCCTGAACACTGACGCCTTCTTT. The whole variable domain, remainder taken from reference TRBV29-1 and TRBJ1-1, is SAVISQKPSRDICQRGTSLTIQCQVDSQVTMMFWYRQQPGQSLTLIATANQGSEATYESGFVIDKFPISRPNLTFSTLTVSNMSPEDSSIYLCSVKVLNTDAFFGQGTRLTVV.

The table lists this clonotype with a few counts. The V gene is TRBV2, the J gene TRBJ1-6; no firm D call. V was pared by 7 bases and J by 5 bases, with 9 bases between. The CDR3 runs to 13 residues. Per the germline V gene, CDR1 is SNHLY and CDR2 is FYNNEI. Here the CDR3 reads CASNTPDNSPLHF. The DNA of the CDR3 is TGTGCCAGCAATACACCGGATAATTCACCCCTCCACTTT.

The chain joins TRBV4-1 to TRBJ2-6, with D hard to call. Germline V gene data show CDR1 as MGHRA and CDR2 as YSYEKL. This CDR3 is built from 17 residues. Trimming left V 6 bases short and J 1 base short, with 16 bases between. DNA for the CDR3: TGCGCCAGCAGTGATGTGCTAGAATATTCTGGGGCCAACGTCCTGACTTTC. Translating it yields CASSDVLEYSGANVLTF.

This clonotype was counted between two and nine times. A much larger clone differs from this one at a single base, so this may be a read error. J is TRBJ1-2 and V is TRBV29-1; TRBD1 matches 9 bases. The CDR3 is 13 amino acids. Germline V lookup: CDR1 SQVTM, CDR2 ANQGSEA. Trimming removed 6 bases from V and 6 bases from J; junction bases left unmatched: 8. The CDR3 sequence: CSVDRGLNNGYTF. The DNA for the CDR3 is TGCAGCGTGGACAGGGGCCTCAACAATGGCTACACCTTC.

CDR3 sequence: CSAQALSNQPQHF. CDR3 DNA sequence: TGCAGTGCCCAAGCCCTTAGCAATCAGCCCCAGCATTTT. The chain recombines TRBV20-1 with TRBJ1-5; D uncertain. The germline gives CDR1 DFQATT, CDR2 SNEGSKA (reference sequence). The CDR3 extends over 13 amino acids. V lost 6 bases to trimming and J lost 0 bases, with 9 bases between them.

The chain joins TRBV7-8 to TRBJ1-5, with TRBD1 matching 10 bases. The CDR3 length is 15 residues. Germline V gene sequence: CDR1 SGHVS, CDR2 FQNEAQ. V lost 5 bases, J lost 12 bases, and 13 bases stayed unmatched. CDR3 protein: CASSPGQGSNYGQHF. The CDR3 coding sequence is TGTGCCAGCAGCCCGGGACAGGGGAGTAACTATGGCCAGCATTTT. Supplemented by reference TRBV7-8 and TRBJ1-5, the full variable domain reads GAGVSQSPRYKVAKRGQDVALRCDPISGHVSLFWYQQALGQGPEFLTYFQNEAQLDKSGLPSDRFFAERPEGSVSTLKIQRTQQEDSAVYLCASSPGQGSNYGQHFGDGTRLSIL.

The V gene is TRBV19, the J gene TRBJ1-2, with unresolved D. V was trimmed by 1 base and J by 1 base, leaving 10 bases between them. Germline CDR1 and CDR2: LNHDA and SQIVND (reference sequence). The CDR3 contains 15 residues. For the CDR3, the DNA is TGTGCCAGTAGTATAGCGGGGTCCGTTAACTATGGCTACACCTTC. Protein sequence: CASSIAGSVNYGYTF.

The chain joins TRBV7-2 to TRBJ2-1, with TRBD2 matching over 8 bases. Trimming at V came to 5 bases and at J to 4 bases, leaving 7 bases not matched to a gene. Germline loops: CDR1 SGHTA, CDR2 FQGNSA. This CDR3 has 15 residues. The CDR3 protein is CASSLDGLAYNEQFF. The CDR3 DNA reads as TGTGCCAGCAGCCTTGACGGACTAGCATACAATGAGCAGTTCTTC.

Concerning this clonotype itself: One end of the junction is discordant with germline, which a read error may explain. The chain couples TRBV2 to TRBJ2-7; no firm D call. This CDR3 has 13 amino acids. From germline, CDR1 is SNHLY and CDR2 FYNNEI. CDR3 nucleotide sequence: TGTGCTAGGCAGGTCAGCTACTCCTACGAGCAGCACTTC. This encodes CARQVSYSYEQHF.

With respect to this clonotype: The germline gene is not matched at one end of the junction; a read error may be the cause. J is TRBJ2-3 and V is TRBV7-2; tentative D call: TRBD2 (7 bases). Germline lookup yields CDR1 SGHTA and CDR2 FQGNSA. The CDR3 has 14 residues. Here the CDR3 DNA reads TGTGCCAGCAGCAGGGCTCGCGGGGGACAAGAGACCCAGTTT. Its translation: CASSRARGGQETQF.

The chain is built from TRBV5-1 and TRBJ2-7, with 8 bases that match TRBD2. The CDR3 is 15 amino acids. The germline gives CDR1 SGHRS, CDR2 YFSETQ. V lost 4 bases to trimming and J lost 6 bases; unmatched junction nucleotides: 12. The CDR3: CASSEGGAGAREQYF. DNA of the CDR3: TGCGCCAGCAGCGAGGGGGGAGCGGGAGCACGCGAGCAGTACTTC.